This T cell receptor beta chain came from a study of blood T cell repertoires in COVID-19. Study context: The analysed material was cDNA or gDNA that came from T cells, B-cell-depleted T cells, or PBMCs.

Repertoires were generated with immunoSEQ multiplex PCR, while TCRdb's copy carries only in-frame clones and drops some. The data hold fewer than 300,000 clones, with approximately 92% observed a single time. Patients at the Seattle site were enrolled during active infection and followed longitudinally. Germline-derived CDR1 and CDR2 are MGHDK and SYGVNS. The V and J ends lost 7 bases and 5 bases respectively, with 14 bases between them. The CDR3 covers 13 residues. This receptor was taken from a person aged 18 to 30 with COVID-19, enrolled during active disease. The sequencing input was peripheral blood. The chain links TRBV25-1 to TRBJ1-1; D possibly corresponds to TRBD1 (6 bases). CDR3 residues: CASIPQGKTEAFF. CDR3 DNA: TGTGCCAGCATCCCCCAGGGGAAAACTGAAGCTTTCTTT.